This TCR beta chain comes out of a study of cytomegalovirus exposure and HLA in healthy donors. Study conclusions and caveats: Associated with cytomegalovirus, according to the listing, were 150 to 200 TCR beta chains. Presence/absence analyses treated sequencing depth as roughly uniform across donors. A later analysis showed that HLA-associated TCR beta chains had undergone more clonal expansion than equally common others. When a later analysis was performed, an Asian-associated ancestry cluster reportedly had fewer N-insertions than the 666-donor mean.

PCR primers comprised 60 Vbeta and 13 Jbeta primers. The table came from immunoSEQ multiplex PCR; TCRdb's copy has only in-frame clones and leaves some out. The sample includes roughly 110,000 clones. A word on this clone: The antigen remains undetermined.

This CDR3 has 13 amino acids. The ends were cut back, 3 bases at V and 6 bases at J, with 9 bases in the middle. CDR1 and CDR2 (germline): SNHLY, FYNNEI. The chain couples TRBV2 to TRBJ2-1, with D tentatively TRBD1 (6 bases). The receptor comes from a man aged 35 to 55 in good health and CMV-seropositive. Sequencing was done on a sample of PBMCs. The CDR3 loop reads CASSESRGNEQFF. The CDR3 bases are TGTGCCAGCAGTGAGTCCAGGGGCAATGAGCAGTTCTTC.